The 30 T cell receptor beta chains in this list originate from one sample, sequenced in a study of blood T cell repertoires in COVID-19. Profiled with immunoSEQ multiplex PCR; TCRdb holds only in-frame clones, not every one. The table records 350,000 to 450,000 clones, 83% of them present only once. Sequences were obtained from PBMCs or T cells enriched from blood (not recorded which). All receptors derive from a woman in her forties or fifties who had recovered from COVID-19.

The rearrangement links TRBV6-5 to TRBJ1-2, with D perhaps TRBD1 (5 bases). The CDR3 contains 13 residues. Germline assignment: CDR1 MNHEY and CDR2 SVGAGI. V was clipped by 1 base and J by 9 bases, with 12 bases between them. The CDR3 loop is CASSYLGGPSYTF. The CDR3 coding sequence is TGTGCCAGCAGTTACTTGGGGGGTCCAAGCTACACCTTC.

This clone has only a few counts. CDR3 in amino acids: CASSYTSGSSYNEQFF. The CDR3 DNA reads as TGTGCCAGCAGCTATACTAGCGGGAGCTCCTACAATGAGCAGTTCTTC. This rearrangement joins TRBV14 to TRBJ2-1, with 11 bases matching TRBD2. The CDR3 sequence is 16 residues long. Germline loops: CDR1 SGHDN, CDR2 FVKESK. V was pared by 5 bases and J by 0 bases, with 3 bases of the junction left unmatched.

This clone occurred once. The chain uses TRBV6-5 and TRBJ2-7, with a weak D call TRBD2 (5 bases). The CDR3 is 15 residues long. The V end was cut by 6 bases, the J end by 3 bases, with 18 bases between. Germline V gene lookup returns CDR1 MNHEY and CDR2 SVGAGI. This CDR3 reads CASRAYRDIGYEQYF. The CDR3 DNA reads as TGTGCCAGCAGAGCTTATCGGGATATCGGCTACGAGCAGTACTTC.

CDR3 sequence: CASSLSGTSNQPQHF. The CDR3 DNA sequence: TGTGCCAGCAGCTTGTCCGGGACAAGCAATCAGCCCCAGCATTTT. This rearrangement joins TRBV7-2 to TRBJ1-5; possible D gene TRBD1, 6 bases. Germline CDR1 SGHTA, CDR2 FQGNSA. This CDR3 has 15 residues. V gave up 3 bases and J gave up 1 base, with 10 bases separating them.

The chain has TRBV19 and TRBJ2-7; unclear D gene. Germline loops: CDR1 LNHDA, CDR2 SQIVND (reference sequence). The V and J ends lost 7 bases and 0 bases respectively, with 10 bases between them. This CDR3 is 13 amino acids long. The CDR3 sequence: CASKNRSSYEQYF. CDR3 coding DNA: TGTGCCAGTAAGAATAGGAGCTCCTACGAGCAGTACTTC. Based on the CDR3 plus reference TRBV19 and TRBJ2-7, the full variable domain is DGGITQSPKYLFRKEGQNVTLSCEQNLNHDAMYWYRQDPGQGLRLIYYSQIVNDFQKGDIAEGYSVSREKKESFPLTVTSAQKNPTAFYLCASKNRSSYEQYFGPGTRLTVT.

CDR3 in DNA: TGTGCCAGCAGCGCGACAGCGGGTAATGAAAAACTGTTTTTT. As protein: CASSATAGNEKLFF. The gene calls are TRBV11-3 and TRBJ1-4; a possible D gene is TRBD1 (5 bases). The V gene lost 5 bases and the J gene lost 4 bases, with 11 bases spanning the gap. Germline CDR1 and CDR2: SGHNT and YENEEA. This CDR3 contains 14 residues.

This clone has just a few counts. The CDR3 sequence is CASSPLGGQNTEAFF. CDR3 bases: TGTGCCAGCAGCCCTTTGGGAGGGCAGAACACTGAAGCTTTCTTT. The chain joins TRBV7-9 to TRBJ1-1; D remains unclear. This CDR3 region has 15 residues. Germline loops: CDR1 SEHNR, CDR2 FQNEAQ (reference sequence). V lost 5 bases to trimming and J lost 1 base, with 14 bases between them.

V is TRBV6-5 and J is TRBJ2-1; D uncertain. Trimming removed 0 bases from V and 0 bases from J, with 6 bases in between. The CDR3 spans 15 residues. The V gene's germline CDR1 is MNHEY and CDR2 SVGAGI. CDR3 in DNA: TGTGCCAGCAGTTACTCATCCAGCTCCTACAATGAGCAGTTCTTC. The encoded protein is CASSYSSSSYNEQFF.

This rearrangement joins TRBV10-3 to TRBJ1-2, with 9 bases lining up with TRBD1. The CDR3 length is 14 residues. Looked up from germline, CDR1 is ENHRY and CDR2 is SYGVKD. Trimming cost V 6 bases and J 2 bases; bases outside gene matches: 4. CDR3 DNA: TGTGCCATCAGGTCAGACAGGGGGAACTATGGCTACACCTTC. The encoded protein is CAIRSDRGNYGYTF.

This chain joins TRBV2 and TRBJ2-3, with 9 bases aligning to TRBD2. V trimming: 4 bases; J trimming: 0 bases; junction bases outside the gene matches: 5. The CDR3 totals 16 residues. Germline loops: CDR1 SNHLY, CDR2 FYNNEI. CDR3 sequence (DNA): TGTGCCAGCAGTGCGGCTAGCGGGATCAGCACAGATACGCAGTATTTT. Protein sequence: CASSAASGISTDTQYF.

This chain connects TRBV5-4 to TRBJ2-7, with 10 positions matching TRBD2. V shed 2 bases, J shed 5 bases, and the junction held 4 bases outside the gene matches. The CDR3 consists of 14 residues. CDR1 SGHNT and CDR2 YYREEE come from the germline V gene (reference sequence). The CDR3 nucleotides read TGTGCCAGCAGCTTCTCTAGCGGGAGCGACGAGCAGTACTTC. Its translation: CASSFSSGSDEQYF.

The genes are TRBV6-5 and TRBJ2-7; 10 bases match TRBD1. V lost 2 bases, J lost 6 bases, and 7 bases stayed unmatched. CDR3 length equals 15 residues. CDR1 MNHEY and CDR2 SVGAGI come from the germline V gene. CDR3 protein: CASSYRGQGVGEQYF. In DNA, the CDR3 is TGTGCCAGCAGTTACCGAGGACAGGGGGTGGGCGAGCAGTACTTC.

This rearrangement joins TRBV6-2 or TRBV6-3 to TRBJ1-1, with 7 positions matching TRBD1. This CDR3 contains 16 residues. Germline V gene data show CDR1 as MNHEY and CDR2 as SVGEGT. Trimming at V came to 6 bases and at J to 3 bases, leaving 13 bases not matched to a gene. The CDR3 DNA is TGTGCCAGCAGCCCTAGGACAGGCGAATTACACACTGAAGCTTTCTTT. It codes for CASSPRTGELHTEAFF.

The sample holds a few counts of this clone. V gene TRBV12-3 or TRBV12-4 combines with J gene TRBJ1-6; D might be TRBD1 (5 bases). Trimming stripped 2 bases from V and 7 bases from J, with 6 bases between. This CDR3 region has 13 residues. The CDR3: CASSLKGNSPLHF. The CDR3 DNA sequence: TGTGCCAGCAGTTTAAAGGGGAATTCACCCCTCCACTTT.

This rearrangement joins TRBV4-3 to TRBJ1-2; D is possibly TRBD1 (5 bases). The germline V and J ends were trimmed by 0 bases and 6 bases, with 14 bases remaining between them. Germline CDR1 is LGHNA and CDR2 is YSLEER. The CDR3 extends over 15 amino acids. The CDR3 reads CASSQDLYGGDGYTF. The CDR3 DNA follows: TGCGCCAGCAGCCAAGATTTGTATGGAGGGGATGGCTACACCTTC.

This chain joins TRBV13 and TRBJ1-1, with D hard to call. The CDR3 length is 15 residues. Germline CDR1 is PRHDT and CDR2 is FYEKMQ (reference sequence). V was cut by 5 bases and J by 0 bases, with 13 bases left in between. The CDR3 DNA reads TGTGCCAGCAGCCCCCGGTACACAGTGAACACTGAAGCTTTCTTT. Translation: CASSPRYTVNTEAFF.

The rearrangement joins TRBV30 to TRBJ2-2; TRBD1 agrees at 10 bases. Germline V gene sequence: CDR1 GTSNPN, CDR2 SVGIG (reference sequence). The J segment lost 7 bases and the V segment lost 3 bases, leaving 8 bases of the junction unmatched. The CDR3 runs to 15 residues. Here the CDR3 reads CAWREGQGLGGELFF. In nucleotides, the CDR3 is TGTGCCTGGAGGGAGGGACAGGGGCTAGGCGGGGAGCTGTTTTTT.

V is TRBV7-3 and J is TRBJ2-6; no firm D call. Germline V gene lookup returns CDR1 SGHTA and CDR2 FQGTGA. Trimming removed 6 bases from V and 4 bases from J, with 4 bases in between. The CDR3 covers 12 residues. CDR3 loop: CASSSGANVLTF. In DNA form, the CDR3 reads TGTGCCAGCAGTTCGGGGGCCAACGTCCTGACTTTC.

J is TRBJ1-1 and V is TRBV19; a weak D match, TRBD1 (5 bases). The germline V gene encodes CDR1 LNHDA and CDR2 SQIVND (reference sequence). This CDR3 contains 13 residues. The V and J ends lost 7 bases and 0 bases respectively, with 9 bases between them. DNA for the CDR3: TGTGCCAGTACGGGGGTTTTGAACACTGAAGCTTTCTTT. Its translation is CASTGVLNTEAFF.

The chain joins TRBV29-1 to TRBJ1-2; D may be TRBD1 (6 bases). V shed 6 bases and J shed 8 bases, with 19 bases lying between them. Germline CDR1 reads SQVTM; CDR2 reads ANQGSEA. The CDR3 extends over 13 amino acids. The DNA for the CDR3 is TGCAGCGTCGAGGATTACAGGGTAGGGGGCTACACCTTC. It translates to CSVEDYRVGGYTF.

The chain carries TRBV7-2 and TRBJ1-5; TRBD1 is a possible D gene (5 bases). The CDR3 has 15 amino acids. Germline lookup yields CDR1 SGHTA and CDR2 FQGNSA. Trimming left V 0 bases short and J 1 base short, with 7 bases between. The CDR3 region has the DNA TGTGCCAGCAGCTTAGCGGAGGGGAGCAATCAGCCCCAGCATTTT. Translation: CASSLAEGSNQPQHF.

This chain joins TRBV2 and TRBJ1-1; the D gene is possibly TRBD1 (5 bases). Trimming stripped 7 bases from V and 5 bases from J, with 11 bases between. This CDR3 has 12 amino acids. Germline values: CDR1 SNHLY, CDR2 FYNNEI. The CDR3 protein is CASTGRETEAFF. CDR3 in DNA: TGTGCCAGCACGGGCAGGGAAACTGAAGCTTTCTTT.

This sequence joins TRBV11-3 and TRBJ1-6; 9 nucleotides line up with TRBD1. Trimming removed 5 bases from V and 9 bases from J; junction bases left unmatched: 14. The CDR3 has 17 amino acids. Germline CDR1 is SGHNT and CDR2 is YENEEA. The CDR3 reads CASSLNIWTGVSSPLHF. The CDR3 nucleotides read TGTGCCAGCAGCCTAAATATATGGACAGGGGTTAGTTCACCCCTCCACTTT. The full variable domain, rest sourced from reference TRBV11-3 and TRBJ1-6, is EAGVVQSPRYKIIEKKQPVAFWCNPISGHNTLYWYLQNLGQGPELLIRYENEEAVDDSQLPKDRFSAERLKGVDSTLKIQPAELGDSAVYLCASSLNIWTGVSSPLHFGNGTRLTVT.

This sequence joins TRBV27 and TRBJ1-1; D gene unclear. Germline V gives CDR1 MNHEY, CDR2 SMNVEV (reference sequence). This CDR3 is built from 13 residues. Trimming took 2 bases from V and 4 from J, leaving 8 bases between them. CDR3 in amino acids: CASSLEWATEAFF. The CDR3 DNA reads as TGTGCCAGCAGTTTAGAGTGGGCCACTGAAGCTTTCTTT.

This clone is a singleton in its sample. The rearrangement uses TRBV7-9 and TRBJ2-3, with TRBD2 as a possible D gene (7 bases). This CDR3 contains 14 residues. Germline-derived CDR1 and CDR2 are SEHNR and FQNEAQ (reference sequence). Between the trimmed V and J ends, which lost 11 bases and 4 bases, there was a span of 19 bases. CDR3 amino acids: CALGKRGGPDTQYF. The CDR3 coding sequence is TGTGCCCTCGGGAAAAGGGGGGGCCCAGATACGCAGTATTTT.

This clone was detected once. The CDR3 bases are TGTGCCAGTAGTGTTAACAGGATGCGGTCGGGTTCACCCCTCCACTTT. This codes for CASSVNRMRSGSPLHF. V gene TRBV19 combines with J gene TRBJ1-6; maybe TRBD1 (5 bases). This CDR3 is 16 amino acids long. Germline lookup yields CDR1 LNHDA and CDR2 SQIVND (reference sequence). V was clipped by 5 bases and J by 9 bases, with 20 bases between them.

This clone was observed a handful of times. This chain links TRBV2 with TRBJ2-7, with TRBD2 matching over 8 bases. In germline, CDR1 is SNHLY, CDR2 FYNNEI. The trim removed 6 bases at V and 5 bases at J, leaving 6 bases unmatched. CDR3 length equals 13 residues. The chain's CDR3 is CASSGGGTDEQYF. Here the CDR3 DNA reads TGTGCCAGCAGCGGGGGGGGGACCGACGAGCAGTACTTC.

The chain links TRBV27 to TRBJ2-3; maybe TRBD2 (5 bases). Trimming left V 5 bases short and J 4 bases short, with 7 bases between. The CDR3 runs to 12 residues. Germline-derived CDR1 and CDR2 are MNHEY and SMNVEV (reference sequence). The CDR3 DNA reads TGTGCCAGCAGTCCGGGGTCAGATACGCAGTATTTT. Translated: CASSPGSDTQYF.

The V call is TRBV5-4, the J call TRBJ1-2; tentative D call: TRBD1 (5 bases). Trimming pared 4 bases from V and 7 bases from J, leaving 11 bases between. Germline V gives CDR1 SGHNT, CDR2 YYREEE (reference sequence). The CDR3 has 12 residues. The CDR3 DNA reads as TGTGCCAGCAGCCTCACCCAGGGTGGCTACACCTTC. Its translation: CASSLTQGGYTF.

The CDR3 sequence: CASSQARSTDTQYF. The CDR3 region has the DNA TGTGCCAGCAGCCAGGCCCGGAGCACAGATACGCAGTATTTT. V is TRBV5-4 and J is TRBJ2-3; unclear D gene. V lost 4 bases to trimming and J lost 0 bases, with 9 bases between them. Looked up from germline, CDR1 is SGHNT and CDR2 is YYREEE (reference sequence). CDR3 length: 14 residues.